Given below is one T cell receptor beta chain in context. The CDR3 is 14 residues long. In germline, CDR1 is KGHDR, CDR2 SFDVKD. Trimming stripped 2 bases from V and 6 bases from J, with 12 bases between. The data derive from a study of blood T cell repertoires in COVID-19. Overall study: Samples came from the United States, Italy and Spain, spanning acute and convalescent COVID-19. PBMCs, B-cell-depleted T cells, or T cells were the source of the cDNA or gDNA that made up the material.

Study processing details: The assay estimated nucleated cells by amplifying reference gene primers. The assay was immunoSEQ multiplex PCR, and TCRdb's table has in-frame clones only and misses some. For V, J and clone size, that table is used; D and trimming come from the DNA. The profile shows 150,000 to 200,000 clones, just under 95% of them singletons. This sequence originates from a woman between 45 and 65 years old with acute or convalescent COVID-19. The sample comprised peripheral blood. This rearrangement joins TRBV24-1 to TRBJ1-2; D not resolved. The CDR3 sequence is CATSDSPQSDGYTF. CDR3 nucleotide sequence: TGTGCCACCAGTGATTCCCCGCAGTCAGATGGCTACACCTTC.